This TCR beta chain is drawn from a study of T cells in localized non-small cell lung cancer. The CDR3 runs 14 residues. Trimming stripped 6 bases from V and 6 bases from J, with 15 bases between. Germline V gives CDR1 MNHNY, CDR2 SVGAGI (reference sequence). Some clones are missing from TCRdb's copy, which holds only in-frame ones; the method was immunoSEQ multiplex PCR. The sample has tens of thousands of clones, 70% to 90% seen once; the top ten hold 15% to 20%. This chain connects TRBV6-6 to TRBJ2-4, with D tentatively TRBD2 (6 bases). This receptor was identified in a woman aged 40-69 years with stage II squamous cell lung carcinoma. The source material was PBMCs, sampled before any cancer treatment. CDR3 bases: TGTGCCAGCAGACCCGGGACTGGGGGAAACATTCAGTACTTC. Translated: CASRPGTGGNIQYF.